This T cell receptor beta chain was identified during a study of cytomegalovirus exposure and HLA in healthy donors. The primer mix had 60 Vbeta and 13 Jbeta primers. Clones were read by immunoSEQ multiplex PCR, and TCRdb kept only the in-frame ones, dropping some. The sample has approximately 200,000 clones; 60% to 85% are singletons. Input material: PBMCs. The sequence was collected from a girl aged 5 to 17 in good health and CMV-seropositive.

This CDR3 reads CASDPRKQDVGELFF. As DNA, the CDR3 is TGTGCCTCCGACCCACGTAAACAGGACGTCGGGGAGCTGTTTTTT. This chain connects TRBV30 to TRBJ2-2, with D possibly being TRBD1 (5 bases). CDR1 and CDR2 (germline): GTSNPN, SVGIG (reference sequence). This CDR3 spans 15 amino acids. Deletions cut 7 bases from V and 7 bases from J, with 22 bases between.